This TCR beta chain derives from a study of siplizumab effects on memory and regulatory T cells. About this clone itself: One end of the junction varies from germline; a read error may be responsible.

Germline lookup yields CDR1 SGHKS and CDR2 YYEKEE (reference sequence). The length of the CDR3 is 13 residues. TCR templates, roughly 100,000 per sample, were assayed. TCRdb's table, derived via immunoSEQ multiplex PCR, lists solely in-frame clones and lacks some. The sample has thousands of clones; over 60% are singletons. The sequencing input was effector memory CD8+ T cells sorted from blood. Regarding subset: unstimulated CD8+ effector memory T cells. The receptor was derived from a human donor in good health. This chain uses TRBV5-5 with TRBJ2-5; 12 nucleotides line up with TRBD2. The CDR3 is CASSYRLAGEVDF. In DNA, the CDR3 is TGTGCCAGCAGCTACCGACTAGCGGGAGAAGTTGACTTC. The whole variable domain, filled in from reference TRBV5-5 and TRBJ2-5, reads DAGVTQSPTHLIKTRGQQVTLRCSPISGHKSVSWYQQVLGQGPQFIFQYYEKEERGRGNFPDRFSARQFPNYSSELNVNALLLGDSALYLCASSYRLAGEVDFGPGTRLLVL.